These T cell receptor beta chains were read from a single sample in a study of shared clonotypes between healthy human individuals. Only in-frame clones appear in the TCRdb table, and some are missing; sequencing was by immunoSEQ multiplex PCR. The sample holds some 2 million clones; approximately 94% are singletons and the top ten take approximately 1.2%. Sequenced input: naive CD8+ T cells sorted from blood. These receptors were taken from a man aged 18 to 29 in good health. Each CDR3 is given without its conserved first and last residue. Each record gives: V gene, clone size, J gene, CDR3 protein. Clone size, where shown, is once, few, many, or a class for clones that have expanded.

TRBV23-1	-	TRBJ1-5	ASSQPYSGSSNQPQH
TRBV27	-	TRBJ1-5	ASSLSAGSGNQPQH
TRBV6-6	-	TRBJ2-3	ASSPLRGTSTDTQY
TRBV28	-	TRBJ2-4	ASSFGITNIQY
TRBV5-6	-	TRBJ2-1	ASSIPTGGSYNEQF
TRBV30	-	TRBJ2-7	APPRGIEQY
TRBV4-1	-	TRBJ2-7	ASSQEGEGYEQY
TRBV6-5	-	TRBJ2-7	ASSGESYEQY
TRBV13	-	TRBJ1-2	ASSRLLQGASNYGYT
TRBV7-6	-	TRBJ2-7	ASSFGQGASYEQY
TRBV4-3	-	TRBJ2-5	ASSYYYESRADSEKTQY
TRBV13	-	TRBJ2-7	ASSYRQGGSYEQY
TRBV5-8	-	TRBJ2-7	ASSVDRGLSYEQY
TRBV7-8	-	TRBJ1-1	ASSQQGNTEAF
TRBV27	-	TRBJ1-1	ASSTSVGELNTEAF
TRBV5-1	once	TRBJ2-7	ASSLVDGVSYEQY
TRBV9	-	TRBJ1-2	ASSAGGLYGYT
TRBV29-1	-	TRBJ2-1	SVGTGGNEQF
TRBV13	once	TRBJ2-1	ASRLAGYNEQF
TRBV5-5	-	TRBJ2-7	ASSLSHFLGYEQY
TRBV11-2	-	TRBJ2-7	ASSSSPGTESYEQY
TRBV5-1	-	TRBJ2-7	ASSFRGGDEQY
TRBV6-1	-	TRBJ1-5	ASTEWGYQNQPQH
TRBV5-1	once	TRBJ1-2	ASGPDGRVEGYT
TRBV14	-	TRBJ2-7	ASSQADSEQY
TRBV27	-	TRBJ2-2	ASSLDRGPTGELF
TRBV5-1	-	TRBJ2-7	ASSETGPYEQY